Listed below are T cell receptor beta chains from one sample, sequenced in a study of blood T cell repertoires in COVID-19. Sequencing used immunoSEQ multiplex PCR; TCRdb keeps in-frame clones, though not all of them. The data hold 140,000 or so clones, with 60% to 85% observed a single time. The sequenced sample consisted of peripheral blood. The source of these receptors is a man aged 45-65 years with active or convalescent COVID-19. The CDR3 runs from the conserved cysteine through the conserved F or W. A D gene is named only where the DNA matches it firmly. Only some rows state a clone size, as once, few, many or a class for expanded clones.

D,J,size,V,CDR3,DNA
NA,TRBJ1-2,NA,TRBV5-5,CASTVSTDSMVYTF,TGTGCCAGCACCGTTTCGACAGACTCTATGGTTTACACCTTC
TRBD2,TRBJ2-7,NA,TRBV6-6,CASSDLGTSSEQYF,TGTGCCAGCAGTGACCTCGGGACTAGCTCCGAGCAGTACTTC
NA,TRBJ1-2,NA,TRBV3-1/TRBV3-2,CASSRGGYGYTF,TGTGCCAGCAGCAGGGGGGGCTATGGCTACACCTTC
TRBD2,TRBJ2-3,once,TRBV7-3,CASSLTAGVNTDTQYF,TGTGCCAGCAGCTTAACAGCGGGAGTTAACACAGATACGCAGTATTTT
NA,TRBJ2-1,NA,TRBV19,CASSISSGNPLNEQFF,TGTGCCAGTAGTATATCGAGCGGCAACCCCCTCAATGAGCAGTTCTTC
TRBD1,TRBJ1-1,NA,TRBV27,CASSRTGVTEAFF,TGTGCCAGCAGTCGAACAGGGGTCACTGAAGCTTTCTTT
NA,TRBJ2-7,once,TRBV15,CATSRGANTYEQYF,TGTGCCACCAGCAGAGGGGCCAACACCTACGAGCAGTACTTC
NA,TRBJ2-2,NA,TRBV28,CASSPFRSTGELFF,TGTGCCAGCAGCCCGTTTAGATCCACCGGGGAGCTGTTTTTT
NA,TRBJ2-2,NA,TRBV19,CASSYNFASNTGELFF,TGTGCCAGTAGCTATAACTTCGCGTCGAACACCGGGGAGCTGTTTTTT
NA,TRBJ2-3,NA,TRBV21-1,CASSKLAGITDTQYF,TGTGCCAGTTCCAAGCTAGCGGGTATCACAGATACGCAGTATTTT
NA,TRBJ1-6,NA,TRBV6-4,CASRSGKATPLHF,TGTGCCAGCAGATCAGGGAAGGCGACACCCCTCCACTTT
TRBD1,TRBJ1-5,NA,TRBV5-1,CASSLGTGGWQPQHF,TGCGCCAGCAGCTTGGGGACAGGGGGCTGGCAGCCCCAGCATTTT
TRBD1,TRBJ1-5,NA,TRBV3-1/TRBV3-2,CASSQVRTGVKQPQHF,TGTGCCAGCAGCCAAGTGAGGACAGGGGTTAAGCAGCCCCAGCATTTT
TRBD1,TRBJ1-2,NA,TRBV2,CASKRQGEGYTF,TGTGCCAGCAAAAGACAGGGGGAGGGCTACACCTTC
NA,TRBJ2-7,NA,TRBV28,CASSLIVSSSYEQYF,TGTGCCAGCAGTTTAATCGTATCTAGCAGCTACGAGCAGTACTTC
TRBD1,TRBJ1-1,NA,TRBV12-5,CASGLVRDRTGPEAFF,TGTGCTAGTGGTTTGGTAAGGGACAGGACGGGCCCTGAAGCTTTCTTT
NA,TRBJ2-1,NA,TRBV10-3,CAISERRVEQFF,TGTGCCATCAGTGAACGACGGGTAGAGCAGTTCTTC
NA,TRBJ2-2,NA,TRBV19,CASSIRQSGTGELFF,TGTGCCAGTAGTATAAGACAGTCGGGCACCGGGGAGCTGTTTTTT
NA,TRBJ1-2,NA,TRBV28,CASRLDRNYGYTF,TGTGCCAGCAGGCTTGACAGGAATTATGGCTACACCTTC
TRBD2,TRBJ2-5,once,TRBV10-2,CASRGLAKETQYF,TGCGCCAGCAGAGGACTAGCCAAAGAGACCCAGTACTTC
TRBD2,TRBJ2-7,NA,TRBV5-1,CASSLGTIYEQYF,TGCGCCAGCAGTCTTGGGACTATTTACGAGCAGTACTTC
NA,TRBJ2-4,NA,TRBV20-1,CSASMRAKNIQYF,TGCAGTGCTAGTATGAGGGCCAAAAACATTCAGTACTTC
TRBD1,TRBJ1-6,NA,TRBV27,CASSLGTGHSPLHF,TGTGCCAGCAGTTTGGGGACAGGGCATTCACCCCTCCACTTT
NA,TRBJ1-1,NA,TRBV5-4,CASSLGIRPEAFF,TGTGCCAGCAGCTTGGGGATCAGGCCTGAAGCTTTCTTT
NA,TRBJ1-1,NA,TRBV9,CASSVAGRVLDTEAFF,TGTGCCAGCAGCGTAGCAGGCAGGGTTTTGGACACTGAAGCTTTCTTT
NA,TRBJ1-5,NA,TRBV28,CASSPPSTESQPQHF,TGTGCCAGCAGTCCGCCATCCACAGAGTCACAGCCCCAGCATTTT
TRBD1,TRBJ2-5,NA,TRBV14,CASSQVQRQGFRQTQYF,TGTGCCAGCAGCCAAGTCCAACGACAGGGGTTTAGGCAGACCCAGTACTTC
TRBD1,TRBJ2-7,NA,TRBV30,CAWSVWDRDYEQYF,TGTGCCTGGAGTGTATGGGACAGAGACTACGAGCAGTACTTC
NA,TRBJ2-5,NA,TRBV29-1,CSVGNSLYQETQYF,TGCAGCGTTGGTAATAGCTTGTATCAAGAGACCCAGTACTTC
TRBD2,TRBJ2-5,NA,TRBV19,CASSMGDYLYQETQYF,TGTGCCAGTAGTATGGGGGACTACTTGTACCAAGAGACCCAGTACTTC
TRBD1,TRBJ1-1,few,TRBV7-9,CASSPRGRGTFF,TGTGCCAGCAGCCCAAGGGGGCGAGGAACTTTCTTT
TRBD1,TRBJ1-1,NA,TRBV19,CASSRDRGKKMNTEAFF,TGTGCCAGTAGTCGGGACAGGGGGAAAAAAATGAACACTGAAGCTTTCTTT
NA,TRBJ2-4,NA,TRBV19,CASSQQGRDIQYF,TGTGCCAGTAGTCAACAGGGTCGGGACATTCAGTACTTC
NA,TRBJ2-2,NA,TRBV24-1,CATSLAGVGELFF,TGTGCCACCAGCCTAGCTGGGGTGGGGGAGCTGTTTTTT
NA,TRBJ2-3,NA,TRBV15,CATSRGNGNTDTQYF,TGTGCCACCAGCAGAGGGAACGGGAACACAGATACGCAGTATTTT
TRBD2,TRBJ2-7,NA,TRBV28,CASKPGLAGPYEQYF,TGTGCCAGCAAGCCGGGACTAGCGGGGCCCTACGAGCAGTACTTC
TRBD1,TRBJ1-4,NA,TRBV7-2,CASSFRGRSPNEKLFF,TGTGCCAGCAGCTTCAGGGGGCGGTCCCCTAATGAAAAACTGTTTTTT
TRBD1,TRBJ1-5,NA,TRBV30,CAWSRTGGGNQPQHF,TGTGCCTGGAGCCGGACAGGGGGCGGGAATCAGCCCCAGCATTTT
NA,TRBJ2-7,NA,TRBV6-1,CASSEADLIYEQYF,TGTGCCAGCAGTGAAGCGGACTTAATCTACGAGCAGTACTTC
TRBD2,TRBJ2-7,NA,TRBV3-1/TRBV3-2,CASSQTSGTYEQYF,TGTGCCAGCAGCCAGACTAGCGGAACCTACGAGCAGTACTTC
NA,TRBJ2-7,NA,TRBV28,CASSLRARESSYEQYF,TGTGCCAGCAGTTTAAGGGCCCGGGAGAGCTCCTACGAGCAGTACTTC